This TCR beta chain was recorded in a study of PD-1 blockade in classical Hodgkin lymphoma. Libraries were prepared by immunoSEQ multiplex PCR; TCRdb keeps only in-frame clonotypes and omits some of them. The sample lists about 24,000 clones; approximately 68% were seen once. Time point noted: cycle 4 day 1 (C4D1), after six to seven weeks of nivolumab. Patients all relapsed after autologous stem cell transplantation, and there was variation in brentuximab vedotin exposure. To note about this clone: Its antigen is currently unknown.

Study-level findings and limits: Complete responders showed a baseline diversity that resembled the diversity of newly diagnosed patients. The repertoire differences lack a defined cause, possibly disease activity or prior therapy. Baseline TCR diversity was reportedly lower in newly diagnosed patients than in healthy donors. It was reported as lower still in relapsed/refractory patients.

Germline V gene lookup returns CDR1 SGHVS and CDR2 FQNEAQ. The CDR3 is made up of 14 amino acids. V shed 5 bases, J shed 8 bases, and the junction held 7 bases outside the gene matches. The chain joins TRBV7-8 to TRBJ2-4, with 9 bases aligning to TRBD1. Specimen: peripheral blood mononuclear cells (PBMCs), collected before the fourth cycle of nivolumab. The TCR was taken from a human donor with classical Hodgkin lymphoma. The CDR3 here is CASSLTGTGYIQYF. Written as DNA, the CDR3 is TGTGCCAGCAGCCTAACCGGGACAGGGTACATTCAGTACTTC. Looking up the rest from reference TRBV7-8 and TRBJ2-4 gives the full variable domain: GAGVSQSPRYKVAKRGQDVALRCDPISGHVSLFWYQQALGQGPEFLTYFQNEAQLDKSGLPSDRFFAERPEGSVSTLKIQRTQQEDSAVYLCASSLTGTGYIQYFGAGTRLSVL.